A selection of T cell receptor beta chains follows, all from one sample in a study of T cells of healthy individuals. A single record per CDR3 protein comes from TCRdb applying MiXCR to the 5' RACE reads. The sample consists of 63,000 or so distinct CDR3 sequences, roughly 15% of them appearing once. These receptors were obtained from a human donor in good health. The CDR3 runs from the conserved cysteine through the conserved F or W. Fields, in order: D gene, J gene, clone size, CDR3 length, V gene, CDR3 DNA, CDR3 protein. The D gene is left open where the match is weak. Some rows mark clone size as missing; the rest say once, few, many or name a class of expanded clone.

TRBD1 TRBJ1-3 few 16 TRBV28 TGTGCCAGCAGTTCCTGGACAGGGGGCTTTGCGAACACCATATATTTT CASSSWTGGFANTIYF
. TRBJ2-7 many 13 TRBV6-1 TGTGCCAGCAGTGACCGACTGGCCTACGAGCAGTACTTC CASSDRLAYEQYF
TRBD1 TRBJ2-3 . 17 TRBV4-1 TGCGCCAGCAGCCAAGGCCGCGGACAGGGACGGACAGATACGCAGTATTTT CASSQGRGQGRTDTQYF
. TRBJ2-2 many 15 TRBV4-3 TGCGCCAGCAGCCAAGATCGGAGGTTGCCCGGGGAGCTGTTTTTT CASSQDRRLPGELFF
. TRBJ2-3 many 18 TRBV11-2 TGTGCCAGCAGCTGGGGGCTTCTCTCCCTAACCCGCACAGATACGCAGTATTTT CASSWGLLSLTRTDTQYF
TRBD2 TRBJ2-1 . 14 TRBV5-6 TGTGCCAGCAGCAAAGGACTAGCGGGAGATCATGCACTCTTC CASSKGLAGDHALF
. TRBJ2-3 . 13 TRBV12-3/TRBV12-4 TGTGCCAGCAGTTTCGGAATCACAGATACGCAGTATTTT CASSFGITDTQYF
. TRBJ2-7 few 15 TRBV27 TGTGCCAGCAGTTTGTTGTGGGCGCAGGCGAGCGAGCAGTACTTC CASSLLWAQASEQYF
TRBD1 TRBJ1-5 many 15 TRBV20-1 TGCAGTGCTATAACGACCCGGGACAGTCATCAGCCCCAGCATTTT CSAITTRDSHQPQHF
. TRBJ1-6 few 15 TRBV2 TGTGCCAGCAGTGGGGGGGAAGGCTATAATTCACCCCTCCACTTT CASSGGEGYNSPLHF
. TRBJ2-3 few 14 TRBV20-1 TGCAGTTCAAGAGAGTCTCTGGGAGGAGATACGCAGTATTTT CSSRESLGGDTQYF
TRBD1 TRBJ2-7 once 15 TRBV4-1 TGCGCCAGCAGCTTACCGGGACAGGGAGTCTACGAGCAGTACTTC CASSLPGQGVYEQYF
. TRBJ1-3 . 14 TRBV12-3/TRBV12-4 TGTGCCAGCAGTTTATCGAATACTGGAAACACCATATATTTT CASSLSNTGNTIYF
TRBD1 TRBJ1-1 . 14 TRBV29-1 TGCAGCGTAGGGACAGGGGGGGTAGTCACTGAAGCTTTCTTT CSVGTGGVVTEAFF
. TRBJ1-1 many 14 TRBV5-1 TGCGCCAGCAGTTTCCCCGGGGGAGAGACTGAAGCTTTCTTT CASSFPGGETEAFF
. TRBJ2-7 . 15 TRBV21-1 TGTGCCAGCAGCAAAGAATTTATGTCGACCTACGAGCAGTACTTC CASSKEFMSTYEQYF
. TRBJ2-1 few 13 TRBV5-4 TGTGCCAGCAGCTCAACTTTATACAATGAGCAGTTCTTC CASSSTLYNEQFF
. TRBJ2-3 few 16 TRBV4-3 TGCGCCAGCAGTCTCAACTCCGGATCCGGTTCCGATACGCAGTATTTT CASSLNSGSGSDTQYF
. TRBJ2-1 many 15 TRBV28 TGTGCCAGCAGTCCCCCGCCGGGTATGGGCAATGAGCAGTTCTTC CASSPPPGMGNEQFF
. TRBJ1-5 . 15 TRBV2 TGTGCCAGCAGCCCCGTCCGACTTGTGGGTCAGCCCCAGCATTTT CASSPVRLVGQPQHF
. TRBJ2-4 few 13 TRBV11-2 TGTGCCAGCCGTGTTTTGGCCAAAAACATTCAGTACTTC CASRVLAKNIQYF
. TRBJ2-5 few 15 TRBV7-2 TGTGCCAGCAGCTTGTGGCGGGGGCCGCAAGAGACCCAGTACTTC CASSLWRGPQETQYF
TRBD1 TRBJ1-5 few 15 TRBV28 TGTGCCAGCGTGGCTTTTACAGGGGCAAATCAGCCCCAGCATTTT CASVAFTGANQPQHF
TRBD2 TRBJ2-3 many 16 TRBV7-2 TGTGCCAGCAGCTACCGGACTAGCCCATACACAGATACGCAGTATTTT CASSYRTSPYTDTQYF
TRBD2 TRBJ2-4 many 15 TRBV12-3/TRBV12-4 TGTGCCAGCAGTTTTTCGGGCGGGAGGGTAAACATTCAGTACTTC CASSFSGGRVNIQYF
. TRBJ2-5 many 13 TRBV10-3 TGTGCCATCAGTGAGCCCGGGCTCGAGACCCAGTACTTC CAISEPGLETQYF
TRBD1 TRBJ2-7 few 13 TRBV28 TGTGCCAGCAGGCGGACAGGGTCCTACGAGCAGTACTTC CASRRTGSYEQYF
TRBD1 TRBJ2-7 many 16 TRBV7-9 TGTGCCAGCAGCTTAGGGGGACGGGCAGGGGGCCACGAGCAGTACTTC CASSLGGRAGGHEQYF
TRBD1 TRBJ1-6 . 14 TRBV4-3 TGCGCCAGCAGCCGGACAGGAAATAATTCACCCCTCCACTTT CASSRTGNNSPLHF
. TRBJ1-3 many 17 TRBV5-1 TGCGCCAGCAGCTTGAATGATCCGGGAAGGCCTGGAAACACCATATATTTT CASSLNDPGRPGNTIYF
TRBD2 TRBJ2-1 . 20 TRBV10-3 TGTGCCATCAGTGAGTCCCTAATTCTAGCGGGAGGCCCTGTAGTGGGTGAGCAGTTCTTC CAISESLILAGGPVVGEQFF
. TRBJ1-2 . 15 TRBV6-1 TGTGCCAGCATAGTAGTGTTCAGCGAAAACTATGGCTACACCTTC CASIVVFSENYGYTF